This entry concerns a single T cell receptor beta chain. Its specificity is unknown. The source of the sample is a study of shared clonotypes between healthy human individuals. General study points: The study's rarefaction showed incomplete sorted-subset sequencing despite large depth.

V was clipped by 4 bases and J by 9 bases, with 7 bases between them. The CDR3 consists of 11 residues. CDR1 SEHNR and CDR2 FQNEAQ come from the germline V gene (reference sequence). This table comes from immunoSEQ multiplex PCR, and its TCRdb copy is limited to in-frame clones, with some not included. Of roughly 1,000,000 clones listed, about four fifths were seen once; the top ten hold 0.6% to 0.7%. The chain has TRBV7-9 and TRBJ2-1; D not certain. Sequences were obtained from memory CD4+ T cells from PBMCs. As to subset: CD45RA-negative fraction. This clonotype was obtained from a man aged 18 to 29 in good health. Some clones in this sample may be carry-over from other donors' samples. The CDR3, as DNA: TGTGCCAGCAGCTCCCGAAGTGAGCAGTTCTTC. It is translated as CASSSRSEQFF.